A single sample is the source of the 4 T cell receptor beta chains below, sequenced in a study of PD-L1 blockade in urothelial cancer. Assay used: immunoSEQ multiplex PCR; TCRdb lists only in-frame clones, some missing. The profile shows about 100,000 clones, roughly 84% of them singletons. The sequenced sample was PBMCs, obtained around atezolizumab (anti-PD-L1) treatment. Receptor source: a man in his forties or fifties with urothelial cancer.

This clone was detected only a few times. V and J are TRBV19 and TRBJ1-1; D possibly corresponds to TRBD1 (5 bases). The CDR3 is 13 residues long. CDR1 and CDR2 from the germline V gene are LNHDA and SQIVND (reference sequence). V gave up 8 bases and J gave up 4 bases, with 14 bases separating them. CDR3 coding DNA: TGTGCCAGTGGTCGGGGGATGGGCACTGAAGCTTTCTTT. This sequence encodes CASGRGMGTEAFF.

The chain carries TRBV5-8 and TRBJ2-7; D ambiguous. The germline V gene has CDR1 SGHTS and CDR2 YDEGEE. The CDR3 loop spans 11 amino acids. V was clipped by 9 bases and J by 4 bases, with 11 bases between them. The CDR3 DNA reads TGTGCCACTACCTCCTTTTACGAGCAGTACTTC. As protein: CATTSFYEQYF.

V is TRBV6-1 and J is TRBJ1-2; TRBD1 aligns across 9 bases. Germline CDR1 reads MNHNS; CDR2 reads SASEGT. The CDR3 length is 13 residues. V was clipped by 5 bases and J by 4 bases; unmatched bases: 2. The CDR3 bases are TGTGCCAGCAGTTCGGACAGGGGCTATGGCTACACCTTC. Protein sequence: CASSSDRGYGYTF.

The CDR3 nucleotides read TGTGCCAGCTCCCATCCGGGGACAGTTAATGAAAAACTGTTTTTT. Translating gives CASSHPGTVNEKLFF. This chain uses TRBV18 with TRBJ1-4, with TRBD1 identical over 7 bases. V trimming: 6 bases; J trimming: 4 bases; junction bases outside the gene matches: 8. Germline CDR1 is KGHSH and CDR2 is LQKENI. This CDR3 spans 15 amino acids.